The T cell receptor (beta chain) under discussion was sequenced for a study of OX40 agonist ivuxolimab in advanced cancers. CDR1 is SGHKS, CDR2 YYEKEE, per germline (reference sequence). Trimming stripped 4 bases from V and 2 bases from J, with 18 bases between. The CDR3 runs to 16 residues. On this clone itself: The target antigen is unknown.

Sequenced by immunoSEQ multiplex PCR; TCRdb stores in-frame clones only, minus some. The repertoire holds tens of thousands of clones, with roughly 80% as singletons. The sampling schedule covered blood at baseline, cycle 4 day 1, and cycle 7 day 1. Study results and limitations: Relative to CD4+ cells, CD8+ T cells on average had more expanded clones.

Sequences were derived from CD4+ or CD8+ T cells sorted from blood, sampled in a trial of the OX40 agonist ivuxolimab. The sequence derives from an adult with an advanced solid tumor such as melanoma, head and neck, liver or kidney cancer. V gene TRBV5-5 combines with J gene TRBJ2-5; D possibly uses TRBD1 or TRBD2 (5 bases each). This CDR3 is CASSLGGGYIQETQYF. CDR3 nucleotide sequence: TGTGCCAGCAGCCTTGGGGGTGGGTACATACAAGAGACCCAGTACTTC.